Listed below are T cell receptor beta chains from one sample, sequenced in a study of T cells in Graves' hyperthyroidism and ophthalmopathy. TCRdb re-called the multiplex PCR reads through MiXCR, storing one row per CDR3 protein. The table has about 420,000 distinct CDR3 sequences, roughly 13% seen once; the top ten hold 5% to 6%. The sample taken for sequencing was blood. The receptors here all came from a woman younger than 30 with Graves' hyperthyroidism. CDR3s leave out the opening cysteine and the closing phenylalanine or tryptophan. The order of the fields is D gene, V gene, CDR3 protein. D genes are given only for firm matches.

>-|TRBV10-3
AISEGRANTGELF
>-|TRBV2
ASSEPETGELF
>-|TRBV5-1
ASSLDLGADTQY
>-|TRBV20-1
SAMAGGAVNYGYT
>-|TRBV5-1
ASSPLGRTFETQY
>-|TRBV4-1
ASSQVLTDSYEQY
>-|TRBV28
ASSLFYEQY
>TRBD2|TRBV6-6
ASSYLAGGLGPRSYNEQF
>TRBD1|TRBV19
ASSILIGTADTGELF
>TRBD2|TRBV20-1
SATPLVSGSFNEQF
>-|TRBV11-2
ASGDWNIQY